Sequencing of this TCR beta chain was carried out in a study of control samples from healthy donors and cancer patients. Assay: immunoSEQ multiplex PCR; the TCRdb copy retains only in-frame clones and omits some. The table shows some 110,000 clones, with around 91% occurring only once. CDR3 length: 17 residues. V was trimmed by 0 bases and J by 3 bases, leaving 18 bases between them. Germline V gene lookup returns CDR1 SGHRS and CDR2 YFSETQ. This clonotype was obtained from a woman aged 45-60 years with colorectal cancer. This chain links TRBV5-1 with TRBJ1-1; D is undetermined. What was sequenced was PBMCs. The chain's CDR3 is CASSLGFGVVADTEAFF. CDR3 bases: TGCGCCAGCAGCTTGGGTTTTGGAGTAGTAGCGGACACTGAAGCTTTCTTT.